These 29 T cell receptor beta chains were sequenced from one sample in a study of T cells in localized non-small cell lung cancer. TCRdb's table, derived via immunoSEQ multiplex PCR, lists solely in-frame clones and lacks some. The sample yields roughly 21,000 clones, approximately 88% seen once. The sample was peripheral blood mononuclear cells, taken before any cancer treatment. The source of these receptors is a male donor aged 60 or over with stage II lung adenocarcinoma.

The chain has TRBV6-1 and TRBJ2-5, with D possibly being TRBD2 (5 bases). This CDR3 is 13 amino acids long. Trimming took 6 bases from V and 2 from J, leaving 10 bases between them. Per the germline V gene, CDR1 is MNHNS and CDR2 is SASEGT. CDR3 bases: TGTGCCAGCAGAGTCCCGGGGCAAGAGACCCAGTACTTC. Protein: CASRVPGQETQYF.

The gene calls are TRBV19 and TRBJ2-2; 7 bases are shared with TRBD2. The V gene end was trimmed by 5 bases and the J gene end by 7 bases; junction bases not matched to a gene: 16. CDR1 is LNHDA and CDR2 is SQIVND in the germline V gene (reference sequence). CDR3 length: 17 amino acids. CDR3 sequence: CASSWGRAWSDFGELFF. As DNA, the CDR3 is TGTGCCAGTAGTTGGGGGAGGGCCTGGTCGGATTTCGGGGAGCTGTTTTTT.

CDR3 region: CASSLAPGRLSGNTIYF. CDR3 nucleotide sequence: TGCGCCAGCAGCTTGGCCCCCGGGAGACTCTCTGGAAACACCATATATTTT. This rearrangement joins TRBV5-1 to TRBJ1-3; the D is unclear. CDR1 is SGHRS, CDR2 YFSETQ, per germline. This CDR3 comprises 17 residues. The germline V and J ends were trimmed by 0 bases and 0 bases, with 13 bases remaining between them.

This clone was counted only a few times. CDR3 residues: CASTQGGEQFF. The CDR3 DNA reads TGTGCCAGCACCCAAGGGGGGGAGCAGTTCTTC. The chain uses TRBV13 and TRBJ2-1, with D possibly called TRBD1 or TRBD2 (6 bases each). V was clipped by 7 bases and J by 10 bases, with 11 bases between them. The germline gives CDR1 PRHDT, CDR2 FYEKMQ (reference sequence). The CDR3 extends over 11 amino acids.

The chain joins TRBV11-2 to TRBJ2-1; D possibly corresponds to TRBD2 (6 bases). Trimming took 1 base from V and 9 from J, leaving 16 bases between them. CDR3 size: 15 residues. Germline values: CDR1 SGHAT, CDR2 FQNNGV. The CDR3, as DNA: TGTGCCAGCAGCTTAGTGTCCGGGACTGGGGTTGAGCAGTTCTTC. Protein product: CASSLVSGTGVEQFF. Based on the CDR3 plus reference TRBV11-2 and TRBJ2-1, the full variable domain is EAGVAQSPRYKIIEKRQSVAFWCNPISGHATLYWYQQILGQGPKLLIQFQNNGVVDDSQLPKDRFSAERLKGVDSTLKIQPAKLEDSAVYLCASSLVSGTGVEQFFGPGTRLTVL.

This sequence joins TRBV2 and TRBJ1-5, with 11 bases identical to TRBD1. There are 15 residues in the CDR3. Losses at the gene ends were 6 bases for V and 5 bases for J; bases not matched to a gene: 6. CDR1 is SNHLY and CDR2 is FYNNEI in the germline V gene. CDR3 loop: CASSRRTGGYQPQHF. The CDR3 DNA reads TGTGCCAGCAGCAGAAGGACAGGGGGCTATCAGCCCCAGCATTTT.

This CDR3 reads CASSSQGGAGNTIYF. Written as DNA, the CDR3 is TGTGCCAGCAGCTCCCAGGGCGGAGCAGGAAACACCATATATTTT. This chain connects TRBV7-9 to TRBJ1-3; a weak D match, TRBD1 (5 bases). The CDR3 extends over 15 amino acids. Trimming removed 4 bases from V and 4 bases from J, with 14 bases in between. Germline loops: CDR1 SEHNR, CDR2 FQNEAQ (reference sequence).

The V and J genes are TRBV6-1 and TRBJ2-7; D unclear. The CDR3 has 15 residues. Germline V gene sequence: CDR1 MNHNS, CDR2 SASEGT. V lost 1 base, J lost 3 bases, and 13 bases lay in between. The CDR3 is CASSEGWGSLYEQYF. CDR3 DNA: TGTGCCAGCAGTGAAGGTTGGGGTTCCCTCTACGAGCAGTACTTC.

The chain couples TRBV5-1 to TRBJ2-7, with 7 bases aligning to TRBD1. Germline V gives CDR1 SGHRS, CDR2 YFSETQ. Unmatched junction bases numbered 12, after V lost 0 bases and J lost 0 bases. The CDR3 covers 18 residues. This chain's CDR3 is CASSLASSGRGFSYEQYF. The CDR3 DNA is TGCGCCAGCAGCTTGGCCTCTTCTGGCAGGGGGTTCTCCTACGAGCAGTACTTC.

This chain uses TRBV28 with TRBJ2-3, with a tentative D call TRBD2 (6 bases). There are 15 residues in the CDR3. Germline V gene sequence: CDR1 MDHEN, CDR2 SYDVKM. Trimming took off 3 bases at V and 1 base at J, with 11 bases between the two ends. The CDR3: CASSFSGGGTDTQYF. CDR3 coding DNA: TGTGCCAGCAGTTTCTCTGGCGGGGGCACAGATACGCAGTATTTT. The full variable domain, its missing parts supplied by reference TRBV28 and TRBJ2-3, is DVKVTQSSRYLVKRTGEKVFLECVQDMDHENMFWYRQDPGLGLRLIYFSYDVKMKEKGDIPEGYSVSREKKERFSLILESASTNQTSMYLCASSFSGGGTDTQYFGPGTRLTVL.

The chain joins TRBV2 to TRBJ2-7, with 7 bases lining up with TRBD2. J lost 9 bases, V lost 1 base, and 12 bases had no gene match. The CDR3 runs to 15 residues. The germline V gene has CDR1 SNHLY and CDR2 FYNNEI. CDR3: CASSEDPGGWQLQYF. CDR3 DNA sequence: TGTGCCAGCAGTGAAGATCCGGGAGGTTGGCAACTGCAGTACTTC.

The chain carries TRBV27 and TRBJ1-4, with D tentatively TRBD1 (5 bases). The germline CDR1 and CDR2 sequences are MNHEY and SMNVEV (reference sequence). This CDR3 is built from 15 residues. V was cut by 4 bases and J by 0 bases, with 9 bases left in between. The CDR3 here is CASSSRQTTNEKLFF. The CDR3 DNA follows: TGTGCCAGCAGTTCTAGACAGACAACTAATGAAAAACTGTTTTTT.

This chain uses TRBV25-1 with TRBJ2-1; D is ambiguous. The V end was cut by 6 bases, the J end by 9 bases, with 15 bases between. The CDR3 length is 13 residues. CDR1 is MGHDK and CDR2 is SYGVNS in the germline V gene. The CDR3 sequence: CASSGRWDSEQFF. CDR3 bases: TGTGCCAGCAGCGGAAGGTGGGATTCTGAGCAGTTCTTC.

The sample holds one count of this clone. The rearrangement links TRBV5-1 to TRBJ2-7; 8 bases map to TRBD2. The CDR3 extends over 15 amino acids. The V gene's germline CDR1 is SGHRS and CDR2 YFSETQ. Losses at the gene ends were 2 bases for V and 6 bases for J; bases not matched to a gene: 10. Here the CDR3 reads CASSFLGRGAGEQYF. In nucleotides, the CDR3 is TGCGCCAGCAGCTTTCTAGGGCGGGGGGCAGGCGAGCAGTACTTC.

The rearrangement uses TRBV15 and TRBJ2-7; TRBD2 matches at 9 bases. CDR1 is LNHNV, CDR2 YYDKDF, per germline (reference sequence). V dropped 5 bases and J dropped 5; count of bases not matched to a gene: 10. This CDR3 region has 15 residues. Here the CDR3 reads CATSGTGTSRNEQYF. CDR3 coding DNA: TGTGCCACCAGCGGAACCGGGACTAGCAGAAACGAGCAGTACTTC.

The chain employs TRBV19 and TRBJ1-5; D is uncertain. From germline, CDR1 is LNHDA and CDR2 SQIVND (reference sequence). The length of the CDR3 is 13 residues. V lost 2 bases to trimming and J lost 5 bases, with 7 bases between them. CDR3 in DNA: TGTGCCAGTAGTATATCTGTCTATCAGCCCCAGCATTTT. Translating it yields CASSISVYQPQHF. Together with reference TRBV19 and TRBJ1-5, the CDR3 gives the full variable domain: DGGITQSPKYLFRKEGQNVTLSCEQNLNHDAMYWYRQDPGQGLRLIYYSQIVNDFQKGDIAEGYSVSREKKESFPLTVTSAQKNPTAFYLCASSISVYQPQHFGDGTRLSIL.

CDR3 sequence reads: CASSMREGNEQYF. The DNA of the CDR3 is TGTGCCAGTAGTATGAGGGAGGGAAACGAGCAGTACTTC. The rearrangement links TRBV19 to TRBJ2-7; 7 bases are shared with TRBD2. Germline V gene data show CDR1 as LNHDA and CDR2 as SQIVND (reference sequence). J lost 5 bases, V lost 3 bases, and 4 bases had no gene match. The CDR3 runs 13 residues.

This chain joins TRBV7-9 and TRBJ2-3; D is perhaps TRBD1 (5 bases). V was clipped by 1 base and J by 2 bases, with 7 bases between them. The germline V gene encodes CDR1 SEHNR and CDR2 FQNEAQ (reference sequence). The CDR3 spans 14 residues. The CDR3 region is CASSLGQNTDTQYF. The CDR3 DNA reads as TGTGCCAGCAGCTTAGGACAGAACACAGATACGCAGTATTTT.

The CDR3 DNA follows: TGTGCCAGCAGCTTTGACAGCGGAGAAAAACTGTTTTTT. It translates to CASSFDSGEKLFF. The rearrangement links TRBV5-8 to TRBJ1-4, with D possibly matching TRBD1 (5 bases). The V end lost 2 bases, the J end lost 8 bases, and 10 bases lay between the germline ends. CDR1 is SGHTS, CDR2 YDEGEE, per germline. The CDR3 sequence is 13 residues long.

The J gene is TRBJ1-6, the V gene TRBV15; the match to TRBD1 covers 8 bases. This CDR3 comprises 16 residues. Per germline, CDR1 LNHNV and CDR2 YYDKDF (reference sequence). Trimming at V came to 6 bases and at J to 7 bases, leaving 11 bases not matched to a gene. The CDR3 DNA follows: TGTGCCACCAGACCAAGCGGACAGGGCTCCAATTCACCCCTCCACTTT. Its translation: CATRPSGQGSNSPLHF.

The J gene is TRBJ1-1, the V gene TRBV5-4; D might be TRBD1 (5 bases). This CDR3 comprises 15 residues. The germline V gene encodes CDR1 SGHNT and CDR2 YYREEE (reference sequence). Trimming cost V 5 bases and J 2 bases, with 16 bases left between them. CDR3 nucleotides: TGTGCCAGCAGGGGCGCTTTGGGACCTAACACTGAAGCTTTCTTT. Residues: CASRGALGPNTEAFF.

CDR3 residues: CASSSRAGQETQYF. CDR3 bases: TGTGCCAGCAGCTCAAGAGCGGGGCAAGAGACCCAGTACTTC. The chain carries TRBV7-6 and TRBJ2-5; 7 positions match TRBD2. In germline, CDR1 is SGHVS, CDR2 FNYEAQ. There are 14 residues in the CDR3. J lost 2 bases, V lost 4 bases, and 4 bases had no gene match.

The rearrangement joins TRBV10-2 to TRBJ2-3; TRBD2 agrees at 9 bases. Trimming cost V 6 bases and J 2 bases; bases outside gene matches: 6. The CDR3 extends over 15 amino acids. In germline, CDR1 is WSHSY, CDR2 SAAADI. The CDR3 nucleotides read TGCGCCAGCAGCTTAGCGGGAGAGGACACAGATACGCAGTATTTT. It encodes CASSLAGEDTDTQYF.

This clone is a singleton in its sample. The chain carries TRBV7-9 and TRBJ2-1, with TRBD2 matching 10 bases. Germline V gene lookup returns CDR1 SEHNR and CDR2 FQNEAQ (reference sequence). The CDR3 is made up of 14 amino acids. J gave up 9 bases and V 2 bases, and 4 bases lay outside the gene matches. The CDR3 loop reads CASSLSGRAVEQFF. CDR3 DNA sequence: TGTGCCAGCAGCTTAAGCGGGAGGGCCGTTGAGCAGTTCTTC.

This sequence joins TRBV19 and TRBJ2-7; no clear D. Trimming removed 7 bases at V and 7 bases at J, with 17 bases between. CDR3 length equals 13 residues. Germline V gene data show CDR1 as LNHDA and CDR2 as SQIVND (reference sequence). The CDR3 loop is CASNSGWSEEQYF. The CDR3 nucleotides read TGTGCCAGTAACAGTGGTTGGTCTGAGGAGCAGTACTTC.

The gene calls are TRBV11-2 and TRBJ2-5, with 16 nucleotides matching TRBD2. Germline CDR1 and CDR2: SGHAT and FQNNGV. The trim removed 5 bases at V and 5 bases at J, leaving 8 bases unmatched. The CDR3 has 17 residues. CDR3 sequence reads: CASSPGTSGREGETQYF. The CDR3 DNA follows: TGTGCCAGCAGCCCAGGGACTAGCGGGAGGGAGGGGGAGACCCAGTACTTC.

The chain has TRBV11-2 and TRBJ1-2; weak D call: TRBD1 (6 bases). This CDR3 region has 16 residues. V lost 1 base, J lost 5 bases, and 17 bases lay in between. Germline lookup yields CDR1 SGHAT and CDR2 FQNNGV. This CDR3 is CASSLVSGQSLYGYTF. CDR3 sequence (DNA): TGTGCCAGCAGCTTAGTTTCCGGACAGAGCCTTTATGGCTACACCTTC.

The chain employs TRBV6-1 and TRBJ1-1; tentative D call: TRBD1 (6 bases). Trimming removed 4 bases at V and 0 bases at J, with 18 bases between. The germline gives CDR1 MNHNS, CDR2 SASEGT. This CDR3 contains 17 residues. This CDR3 reads CASSVLQGSSMNTEAFF. CDR3 bases: TGTGCCAGCAGTGTACTACAGGGCTCGAGCATGAACACTGAAGCTTTCTTT.

The V and J genes are TRBV5-8 and TRBJ2-1, with 14 bases identical to TRBD2. Germline assignment: CDR1 SGHTS and CDR2 YDEGEE. There are 14 residues in the CDR3. Trimming at V came to 5 bases and at J to 12 bases, leaving 7 bases not matched to a gene. CDR3 DNA sequence: TGTGCCAGCAGTCCGGGACTAGCGGGAGTTGGGCAGTTCTTC. Its translation is CASSPGLAGVGQFF.